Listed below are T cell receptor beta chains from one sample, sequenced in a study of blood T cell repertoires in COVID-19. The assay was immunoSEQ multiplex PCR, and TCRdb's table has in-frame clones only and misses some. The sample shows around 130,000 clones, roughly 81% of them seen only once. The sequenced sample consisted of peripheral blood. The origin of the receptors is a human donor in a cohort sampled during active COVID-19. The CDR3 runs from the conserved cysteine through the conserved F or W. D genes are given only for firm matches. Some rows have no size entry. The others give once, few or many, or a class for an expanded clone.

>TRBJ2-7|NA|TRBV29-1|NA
CSVRQGVYEQYF
TGCAGCGTTCGGCAGGGCGTCTACGAGCAGTACTTC
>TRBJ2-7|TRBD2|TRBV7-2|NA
CASSLAGGKVGEQYF
TGTGCCAGCAGCTTAGCGGGGGGGAAGGTGGGCGAGCAGTACTTC
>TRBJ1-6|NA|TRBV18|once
CASSPLGGPKSPLHF
TGTGCCAGCTCACCACTGGGGGGACCGAAATCACCCCTCCACTTT
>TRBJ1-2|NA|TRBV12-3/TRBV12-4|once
CASNTQGHYGYTF
TGTGCCAGCAACACCCAGGGCCACTATGGCTACACCTTC
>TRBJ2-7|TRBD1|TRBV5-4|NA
CASSPGTGVHEQYF
TGTGCCAGCAGCCCCGGGACAGGGGTCCACGAGCAGTACTTC
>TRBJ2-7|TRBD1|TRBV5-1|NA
CASSTGQVGSEQYF
TGCGCCAGCAGCACCGGACAGGTGGGAAGCGAGCAGTACTTC
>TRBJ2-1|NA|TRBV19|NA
CASAGTYNEQFF
TGTGCCAGTGCAGGGACTTACAATGAGCAGTTCTTC
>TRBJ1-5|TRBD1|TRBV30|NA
CAWGDRAQPQHF
TGTGCCTGGGGGGACAGGGCCCAGCCCCAGCATTTT
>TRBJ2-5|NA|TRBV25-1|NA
CASSSDSQETQYF
TGTGCCAGCAGTTCGGACAGTCAAGAGACCCAGTACTTC
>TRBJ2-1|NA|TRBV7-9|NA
CASSATSSGENNEQFF
TGTGCCAGCAGCGCAACTTCCTCCGGGGAAAACAATGAGCAGTTCTTC
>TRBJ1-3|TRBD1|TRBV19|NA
CASSMTGNSGNTIYF
TGTGCCAGTAGTATGACAGGGAACTCTGGAAACACCATATATTTT
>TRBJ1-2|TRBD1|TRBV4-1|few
CASSQELTGTVYGYTF
TGCGCCAGCAGCCAAGAGTTAACAGGGACAGTCTATGGCTACACCTTC
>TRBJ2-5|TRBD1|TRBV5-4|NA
CASSLQGAETQYF
TGTGCCAGCAGCTTACAGGGGGCAGAGACCCAGTACTTC
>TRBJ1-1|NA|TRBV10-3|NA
CAISEQMNTEAFF
TGTGCCATCAGTGAGCAAATGAACACTGAAGCTTTCTTT
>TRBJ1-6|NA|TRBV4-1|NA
CARSRPGEGPSPLHF
TGCGCCCGCAGCCGCCCGGGGGAAGGGCCTTCACCCCTCCACTTT
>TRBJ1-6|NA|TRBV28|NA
CASRPLGGGWDSPLHF
TGTGCCAGCAGACCGCTGGGGGGGGGTTGGGATTCACCCCTCCACTTT
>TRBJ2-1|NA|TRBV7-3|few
CASSPVSGVNEQFF
TGTGCCAGCAGTCCAGTTTCGGGGGTCAATGAGCAGTTCTTC
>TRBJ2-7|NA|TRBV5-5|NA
CASSSQGTYEQYF
TGTGCCAGCAGCTCGCAGGGGACCTACGAGCAGTACTTC
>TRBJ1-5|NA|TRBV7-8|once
CASSLQGTRHQPQHF
TGTGCCAGCAGCTTACAGGGGACGAGGCATCAGCCCCAGCATTTT
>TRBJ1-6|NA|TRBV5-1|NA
CASSPLDGLNNSPLHF
TGCGCCAGCAGCCCGCTGGATGGACTGAATAATTCACCCCTCCACTTT
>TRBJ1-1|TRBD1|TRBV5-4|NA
CASSHGQGRTEAFF
TGTGCCAGCAGCCACGGACAGGGTCGGACTGAAGCTTTCTTT
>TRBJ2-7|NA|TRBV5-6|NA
CASSSAYEQYF
TGTGCCAGCAGCTCCGCCTACGAGCAGTACTTC
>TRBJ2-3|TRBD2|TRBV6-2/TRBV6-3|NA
CASSYRLAGVFSTDTQYF
TGTGCCAGCAGTTACCGGCTAGCGGGGGTTTTTAGCACAGATACGCAGTATTTT
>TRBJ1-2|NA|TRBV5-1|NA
CASSPITGGVGYTF
TGCGCCAGCAGCCCAATAACCGGGGGGGTTGGCTACACCTTC
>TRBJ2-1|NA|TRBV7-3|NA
CASSLTIYNEQFF
TGTGCCAGCAGCTTAACTATCTACAATGAGCAGTTCTTC
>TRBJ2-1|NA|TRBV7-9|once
CASSRGDNNEQFF
TGTGCCAGCAGCCGGGGAGATAACAATGAGCAGTTCTTC
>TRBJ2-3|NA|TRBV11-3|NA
CASSRGIEDTQYF
TGTGCCAGCAGCCGGGGGATAGAAGATACGCAGTATTTT
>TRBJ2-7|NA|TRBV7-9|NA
CASSLETAHEQYF
TGTGCCAGCAGCTTAGAAACAGCCCACGAGCAGTACTTC
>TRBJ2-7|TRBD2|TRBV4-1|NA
CASSQLGLAGTYEQYF
TGCGCCAGCAGCCAGCTGGGACTAGCGGGGACCTACGAGCAGTACTTC
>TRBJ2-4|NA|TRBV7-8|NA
CASSLTLRQSGVNIQYF
TGTGCCAGCAGCTTGACCCTACGTCAGTCCGGGGTAAACATTCAGTACTTC
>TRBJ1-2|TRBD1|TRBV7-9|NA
CASSLAGTGWGYTF
TGTGCCAGCAGCTTAGCTGGGACAGGATGGGGCTACACCTTC
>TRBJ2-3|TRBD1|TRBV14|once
CASSQNRGNRDTQYF
TGTGCCAGCAGCCAAAACAGGGGTAATCGAGATACGCAGTATTTT
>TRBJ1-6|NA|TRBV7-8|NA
CASSLEGGDNSPLHF
TGTGCCAGCAGCTTAGAGGGGGGGGATAATTCACCCCTCCACTTT
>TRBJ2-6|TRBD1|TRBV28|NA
CASTPPNRGQGASSGANVLTF
TGTGCCAGCACTCCACCAAACCGGGGACAGGGGGCGAGTTCTGGGGCCAACGTCCTGACTTTC
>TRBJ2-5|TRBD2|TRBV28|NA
CASSPGLAGTAVETQYF
TGTGCCAGCAGCCCGGGACTAGCGGGGACGGCTGTTGAGACCCAGTACTTC
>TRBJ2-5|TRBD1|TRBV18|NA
CASSPQRTGGQETQYF
TGTGCCAGCTCACCACAAAGGACAGGGGGTCAAGAGACCCAGTACTTC
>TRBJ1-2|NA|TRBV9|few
CASGGGPRGYTF
TGTGCCAGCGGGGGGGGCCCGCGGGGCTACACCTTC
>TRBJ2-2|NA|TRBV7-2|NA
CASSLASTGELFF
TGTGCCAGCAGCTTAGCCAGCACCGGGGAGCTGTTTTTT
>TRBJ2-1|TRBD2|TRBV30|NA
CAWSATRRASGGRNEQFF
TGTGCCTGGAGTGCCACGAGGAGGGCCTCGGGGGGGCGGAATGAGCAGTTCTTC
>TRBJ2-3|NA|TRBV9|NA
CASSTLRTDTQYF
TGTGCCAGCAGCACCCTACGAACAGATACGCAGTATTTT